The 2 T cell receptor beta chains given below trace back to one sample, sequenced in a study of T cell repertoires in cytomegalovirus infection. Each CDR3 protein is one row after TCRdb ran MiXCR on the reads. The data hold some 560,000 distinct CDR3 sequences, with roughly 42% observed a single time. These receptors are not linked to any known antigen. This material consisted of cultured PBMCs, taken from culture after CMV antigen stimulation. The receptors come from a human donor in good health (CMV status not recorded). Some clones in this sample may be carry-over from other donors' samples.

This clonotype was detected many times. V usage is TRBV7-8 and J usage is TRBJ2-1; 7 positions agree with TRBD2. The length of the CDR3 is 16 residues. In germline, CDR1 is SGHVS, CDR2 FQNEAQ. The V segment lost 2 bases and the J segment 8 bases; nucleotides outside the gene matches: 12. This CDR3 is CASSLTTSPAEYEQFF. The CDR3 DNA reads TGTGCCAGCAGCTTAACGACTAGCCCCGCTGAGTATGAGCAGTTCTTC.

This chain joins TRBV7-9 and TRBJ2-1; 8 bases fit TRBD1. Per germline, CDR1 SEHNR and CDR2 FQNEAQ (reference sequence). Trimming removed 2 bases from V and 10 bases from J; junction bases left unmatched: 10. This CDR3 comprises 15 residues. CDR3 loop: CASSLRQGIIEEQFF. The CDR3 coding sequence is TGTGCCAGCAGCTTAAGACAGGGGATAATTGAGGAGCAGTTCTTC.